Listed here are 10 T cell receptor beta chains from one sample, sequenced in a study of blood T cells in healthy people across ages. A second PCR, run for roughly 7 to 12 cycles, used a sample-barcoded 5' primer plus a J-beta primer mix. Via MiXCR, TCRdb re-called the 5' RACE reads, giving one row per CDR3 protein. This sample has 1.2 million to 1.5 million distinct CDR3 sequences, with approximately 40% found just once. Sequences were obtained from blood. The source is a woman younger than 30 in good health.

This clonotype was found a few times. CDR3 DNA sequence: TGTGCCACTAACTCTGGACAGGGACAGTTCTTC. This codes for CATNSGQGQFF. This chain uses TRBV6-2 or TRBV6-3 with TRBJ2-1; TRBD1 aligns across 8 bases. The trim removed 10 bases at V and 13 bases at J, leaving 9 bases unmatched. Germline V gene lookup returns CDR1 MNHEY and CDR2 SVGEGT. The CDR3 runs 11 residues.

This clonotype came up many times. This chain uses TRBV29-1 with TRBJ2-3; TRBD2 might be the D (5 bases). This CDR3 is 13 amino acids long. V lost 1 base and J 2 bases, leaving 7 bases between the germline ends. CDR1 is SQVTM, CDR2 ANQGSEA, per germline. CDR3 in amino acids: CSVEGRVTDTQYF. The DNA for the CDR3 is TGCAGCGTTGAAGGGCGGGTCACAGATACGCAGTATTTT.

V is TRBV7-3 and J is TRBJ2-3; D unresolved. V dropped 2 bases and J dropped 1 base, with 13 bases sitting between them. This CDR3 comprises 16 residues. Germline V lookup: CDR1 SGHTA, CDR2 FQGTGA. CDR3 sequence: CASSLGLNPGTDTQYF. The DNA for the CDR3 is TGTGCCAGCAGCTTAGGTTTGAACCCTGGCACAGATACGCAGTATTTT.

J is TRBJ2-5 and V is TRBV4-2; D is tentatively TRBD1 or TRBD2 (5 bases each). The CDR3 contains 15 residues. The germline V gene encodes CDR1 LGHNA and CDR2 YNFKEQ. Trimming left V 5 bases short and J 5 bases short, with 18 bases between. DNA for the CDR3: TGTGCCAGCAGCTACGGGACGACGAGGCCGGAGACCCAGTACTTC. This translates into CASSYGTTRPETQYF.

This chain connects TRBV28 to TRBJ2-2, with TRBD1 identical over 9 bases. The CDR3 extends over 15 amino acids. V shed 6 bases and J 2 bases; nucleotides not matched to a gene: 4. Germline values: CDR1 MDHEN, CDR2 SYDVKM. CDR3 in amino acids: CASRETGGNTGELFF. CDR3 DNA sequence: TGTGCCAGCAGAGAGACAGGGGGAAACACCGGGGAGCTGTTTTTT.

The chain has TRBV7-2 and TRBJ2-4; the match to TRBD2 covers 7 bases. With 2 bases clipped from V and 7 bases from J, the junction kept 14 bases outside the gene matches. From germline, CDR1 is SGHTA and CDR2 FQGNSA. This CDR3 is built from 17 residues. This CDR3 is CASSLTLGGSAWNIQYF. The CDR3 bases are TGTGCCAGCAGCTTAACCTTAGGCGGGAGTGCTTGGAACATTCAGTACTTC.

This clonotype was seen repeatedly, ten times or more. V and J are TRBV10-3 and TRBJ2-1; 9 bases are a match to TRBD1. V lost 11 bases and J lost 5; bases outside the gene matches: 7. The CDR3 length is 13 residues. Germline values: CDR1 ENHRY, CDR2 SYGVKD. The CDR3 DNA reads as TGTGCCGTAGGGACAGGGCTAGACAATGAGCAGTTCTTC. Its protein product is CAVGTGLDNEQFF.

The genes are TRBV20-1 and TRBJ2-3, with 15 bases identical to TRBD2. Germline V lookup: CDR1 DFQATT, CDR2 SNEGSKA (reference sequence). The CDR3 is made up of 18 amino acids. The V segment lost 6 bases and the J segment 4 bases; nucleotides outside the gene matches: 14. The CDR3 is CSADPPGLAGGRADTQYF. Written as DNA, the CDR3 is TGCAGTGCGGATCCACCGGGACTAGCGGGGGGAAGGGCAGATACGCAGTATTTT.

This chain uses TRBV2 with TRBJ2-1; D gene ambiguous. Trimming removed 4 bases from V and 7 bases from J, with 8 bases in between. This CDR3 is built from 12 residues. Germline CDR1 SNHLY, CDR2 FYNNEI. CDR3 sequence reads: CASSVRPNEQFF. The CDR3 region has the DNA TGTGCCAGCAGTGTTCGGCCGAATGAGCAGTTCTTC.

There are a few counts of this clonotype. The junction shows a germline mismatch at one end, possibly a read error. This chain connects TRBV25-1 to TRBJ2-2, with D tentatively TRBD1 (6 bases). The CDR3 sequence is 17 residues long. Germline V gene data show CDR1 as MGHDK and CDR2 as SYGVNS. CDR3 sequence reads: CASSDPRSGENTGELFF. The CDR3 DNA sequence: TGTGCTAGCAGTGACCCTCGTTCAGGGGAAAACACCGGGGAGCTGTTTTTT.